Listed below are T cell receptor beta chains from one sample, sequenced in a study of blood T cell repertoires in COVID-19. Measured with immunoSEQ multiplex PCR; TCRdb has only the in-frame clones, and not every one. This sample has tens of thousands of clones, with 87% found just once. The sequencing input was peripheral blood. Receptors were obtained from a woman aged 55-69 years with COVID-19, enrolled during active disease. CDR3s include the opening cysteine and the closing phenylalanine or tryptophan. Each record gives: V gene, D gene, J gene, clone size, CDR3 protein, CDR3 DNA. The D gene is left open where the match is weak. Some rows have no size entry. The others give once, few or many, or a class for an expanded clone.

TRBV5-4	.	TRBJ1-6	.	CASSLEGPDTLHF	TGTGCCAGCAGCTTGGAGGGGCCCGACACCCTCCACTTT
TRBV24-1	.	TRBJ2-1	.	CATSDPGGAAHNEQFF	TGTGCCACCAGTGACCCTGGTGGGGCCGCGCACAATGAGCAGTTCTTC
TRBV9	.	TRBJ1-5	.	CASSVEGGTNQPQHF	TGTGCCAGCAGCGTAGAGGGGGGGACAAATCAGCCCCAGCATTTT
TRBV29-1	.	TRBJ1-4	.	CSASDEISNEKLFF	TGCAGCGCTAGCGACGAAATCTCGAATGAAAAACTGTTTTTT
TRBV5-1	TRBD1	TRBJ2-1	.	CASSSGTGAYNEQFF	TGCGCCAGCAGCTCCGGGACAGGGGCCTACAATGAGCAGTTCTTC
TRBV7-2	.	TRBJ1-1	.	CASIAWGGTTEAFF	TGTGCCAGCATCGCGTGGGGAGGGACCACTGAAGCTTTCTTT
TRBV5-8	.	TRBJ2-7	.	CASSLGRAWEQYF	TGTGCCAGCAGCTTGGGCCGCGCCTGGGAGCAGTACTTC
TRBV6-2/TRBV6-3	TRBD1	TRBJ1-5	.	CASSYGQGVQPQHF	TGTGCCAGCAGTTACGGGCAGGGGGTTCAGCCCCAGCATTTT
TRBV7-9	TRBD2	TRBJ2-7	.	CASSLSGANGNSF	TGTGCCAGCAGCTTGAGCGGGGCTAACGGTAACTCGTTC
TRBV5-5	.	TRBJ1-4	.	CASSFWRTNEKLFF	TGTGCCAGCAGCTTCTGGAGGACTAATGAAAAACTGTTTTTT
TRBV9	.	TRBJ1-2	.	CASSEQDGYYTF	TGTGCCAGCAGCGAACAGGACGGATACTACACCTTC
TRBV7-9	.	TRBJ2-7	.	CASSLEAGVYEQYF	TGTGCCAGCAGCTTAGAGGCAGGGGTCTACGAGCAGTACTTC
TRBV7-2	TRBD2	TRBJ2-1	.	CASSLAAGGQFF	TGTGCCAGCAGCTTAGCAGCGGGGGGGCAGTTCTTC
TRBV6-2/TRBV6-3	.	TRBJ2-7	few	CASSYSQGIKIEQYF	TGTGCCAGCAGTTACTCCCAGGGGATAAAAATCGAGCAGTACTTC
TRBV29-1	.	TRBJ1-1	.	CSVGGRVEAFF	TGCAGCGTTGGGGGCAGGGTCGAAGCTTTCTTT
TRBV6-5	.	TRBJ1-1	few	CASSYSQGANTEAFF	TGTGCCAGCAGTTACTCGCAGGGTGCGAACACTGAAGCTTTCTTT
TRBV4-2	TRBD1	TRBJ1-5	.	CASSQDLTGRQPQHF	TGTGCCAGCAGCCAAGACCTGACAGGGAGGCAGCCCCAGCATTTT
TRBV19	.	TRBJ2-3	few	CASSIGLVSSDTQYF	TGTGCCAGTAGTATAGGACTAGTTTCGTCAGATACGCAGTATTTT
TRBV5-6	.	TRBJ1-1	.	CASSFPSGGGEAFF	TGTGCCAGCAGCTTTCCCTCGGGTGGGGGGGAAGCTTTCTTT